This entry features one TCR beta chain sequence. Repertoires were generated with immunoSEQ multiplex PCR, while TCRdb's copy carries only in-frame clones and drops some. The table records about 74,000 clones, around 93% of them present only once. The entry originates in a study of technical replicates of blood from a few donors. Germline V gives CDR1 LGHNA, CDR2 YNFKEQ. V shed 3 bases and J 0 bases; nucleotides not matched to a gene: 6. The CDR3 covers 17 residues. The sequenced sample consisted of T cells isolated from PBMCs. The chain joins TRBV4-2 to TRBJ2-4, with 9 bases lining up with TRBD2. The receptor's source is a human donor in good health. The chain's CDR3 is CASSHPGLAIAKNIQYF. The CDR3 region has the DNA TGTGCCAGCAGCCATCCCGGACTAGCGATAGCCAAAAACATTCAGTACTTC.